This section outlines one TCR beta chain sequence together with its context. The antigen remains unidentified. Some clones are missing from TCRdb's copy, which holds only in-frame ones; the method was immunoSEQ multiplex PCR. The sample shows roughly 56,000 clones, approximately 95% of them seen only once. This sample is drawn from a study of siplizumab effects on memory and regulatory T cells. Overall study results and limits: Relative to controls at about 27%, mappable alloreactive CD4+ clones exhibited a mean Treg-derived proportion of over 60% with siplizumab. To unstimulated subsets, only a minor fraction of alloreactive clones could be mapped.

The sequenced material came from CD8+ T cells sorted from blood. This TCR was recovered from a human donor in good health.

The CDR3 DNA follows: TGCAGCGCCCCCGCGGGGAAACAAATTCAAGAGACCCAGTACTTC. Residues: CSAPAGKQIQETQYF. V and J are TRBV29-1 and TRBJ2-5; possibly TRBD2 for D (6 bases). CDR3 length: 15 amino acids. CDR1 is SQVTM and CDR2 is ANQGSEA in the germline V gene. The V end lost 7 bases, the J end lost 2 bases, and 20 bases lay between the germline ends.